The clone carrying this TCR beta chain showed up many times. Its cognate antigen is unknown. Germline and junction disagree at one end, which may indicate a read error. The record originates from a study of CD8 T cells in ankylosing spondylitis. One entry per CDR3 protein results from TCRdb running MiXCR on the 5' RACE reads. The data hold some 130,000 distinct CDR3 sequences, with approximately 14% observed a single time. Study-wide findings and caveats: The study identified a TCR beta motif of several highly homologous variants that appeared characteristic of ankylosing spondylitis blood. Disease-linked clones proved CD8+ and comparatively uncommon in peripheral blood. Significant enrichment of disease-linked clones was reportedly seen in matched ankylosing spondylitis synovial fluid. In reactive arthritis synovial fluid and blood, some motif variants had been reported before.

The CDR3 sequence is 13 residues long. CDR1 and CDR2 from the germline V gene are SSHAT and FNYEAQ (reference sequence). Sequenced sample: blood, either unsorted or a sorted T cell fraction (not recorded which). The rearrangement links TRBV7-7 to TRBJ2-1, with 9 nucleotides matching TRBD2. The receptor was isolated from a female donor with ankylosing spondylitis or in good health (not recorded which). CDR3 DNA: TGTGCTAGCAGCTTAGCGGGGGCGAATGAGCAGTTCTTC. This encodes CASSLAGANEQFF.